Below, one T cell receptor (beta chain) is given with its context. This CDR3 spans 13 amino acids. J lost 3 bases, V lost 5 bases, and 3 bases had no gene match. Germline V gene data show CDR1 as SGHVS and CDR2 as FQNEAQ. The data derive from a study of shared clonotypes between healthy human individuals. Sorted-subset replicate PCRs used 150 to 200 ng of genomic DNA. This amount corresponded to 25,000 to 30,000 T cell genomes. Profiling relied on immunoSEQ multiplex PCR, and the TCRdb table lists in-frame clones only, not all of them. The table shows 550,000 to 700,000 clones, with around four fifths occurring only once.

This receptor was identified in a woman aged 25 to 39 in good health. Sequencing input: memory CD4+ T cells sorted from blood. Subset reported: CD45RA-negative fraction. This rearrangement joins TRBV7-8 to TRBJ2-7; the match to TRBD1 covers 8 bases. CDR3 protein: CASSPTGDYEQYF. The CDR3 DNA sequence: TGTGCCAGCAGCCCGACAGGGGACTACGAGCAGTACTTC.